The 25 T cell receptor beta chains given below trace back to one sample, sequenced in a study of shared clonotypes between healthy human individuals. Assay: immunoSEQ multiplex PCR; the TCRdb copy retains only in-frame clones and omits some. The sample lists about 1.5 million clones; around 95% were seen once. Sequenced sample: naive CD4+ T cells sorted from blood. Subset reported: CD45RA+ positively selected. These receptors were collected from a man aged 25-45 years in good health.

V usage is TRBV7-8 and J usage is TRBJ1-1, with D perhaps matching TRBD1 (6 bases). Germline-derived CDR1 and CDR2 are SGHVS and FQNEAQ. V was cut by 0 bases and J by 4 bases, with 9 bases left in between. This CDR3 comprises 14 residues. The DNA for the CDR3 is TGTGCCAGCAGCTTAGCGGGGGGGCGCACTGAAGCTTTCTTT. Translation gives CASSLAGGRTEAFF.

V and J are TRBV12-5 and TRBJ1-2; 8 bases agree with TRBD1. Trimming at V came to 6 bases and at J to 6 bases, leaving 6 bases not matched to a gene. Germline CDR1 is LGHNT and CDR2 is FRNRAP. CDR3 size: 13 residues. The CDR3 is CASGPDRGNGYTF. The CDR3 DNA sequence: TGTGCTAGTGGGCCCGACAGGGGCAATGGCTACACCTTC.

The J gene is TRBJ1-1, the V gene TRBV27; 9 bases match TRBD1. V lost 5 bases to trimming and J lost 6 bases; unmatched junction nucleotides: 10. The CDR3 is 15 amino acids. Per germline, CDR1 MNHEY and CDR2 SMNVEV (reference sequence). The CDR3: CASSPGTGRLAEAFF. CDR3 DNA sequence: TGTGCCAGCAGTCCGGGGACAGGGAGATTGGCTGAAGCTTTCTTT.

This sequence joins TRBV11-2 and TRBJ2-7; D might be TRBD1 or TRBD2, each matching 5 bases. V dropped 5 bases and J dropped 3 bases, with 23 bases sitting between them. Per the germline V gene, CDR1 is SGHAT and CDR2 is FQNNGV. The CDR3 contains 17 residues. CDR3 sequence: CASSHPPGRTFSYEQYF. The CDR3 nucleotides read TGTGCCAGCAGCCATCCCCCGGGGCGAACTTTTAGCTACGAGCAGTACTTC.

The V call is TRBV9, the J call TRBJ2-3; TRBD2 matches at 11 bases. Germline CDR1 reads SGDLS; CDR2 reads YYNGEE. Trimming removed 3 bases from V and 5 bases from J; junction bases left unmatched: 8. The CDR3 contains 16 residues. In DNA form, the CDR3 reads TGTGCCAGCAGCGCCCTTAGCGGGAGGGGTCTAGATACGCAGTATTTT. It specifies CASSALSGRGLDTQYF.

The chain combines TRBV7-2 with TRBJ2-2, with 12 bases fitting TRBD1. Germline V CDR1 and CDR2: SGHTA, FQGNSA. The CDR3 runs to 18 residues. The V segment lost 2 bases and the J segment 6 bases; nucleotides outside the gene matches: 10. CDR3 bases: TGTGCCAGCAGCTTAAACCAACCGGGACAGGGGGCCTCCGGGGAGCTGTTTTTT. This gives the protein CASSLNQPGQGASGELFF.

This chain links TRBV6-1 with TRBJ2-7, with 7 nucleotides matching TRBD1. V was clipped by 7 bases and J by 7 bases; unmatched bases: 10. Germline V gene sequence: CDR1 MNHNS, CDR2 SASEGT. The CDR3 loop spans 13 amino acids. The CDR3 sequence is CASTRQGAREQYF. CDR3 coding DNA: TGTGCCAGCACCCGACAGGGAGCAAGGGAGCAGTACTTC.

CDR3 protein: CASGGARGAGANVLTF. The DNA for the CDR3 is TGTGCCAGCGGCGGGGCACGGGGGGCTGGGGCCAACGTCCTGACTTTC. The V call is TRBV5-4, the J call TRBJ2-6, with 7 bases fitting TRBD2. Losses at the gene ends were 7 bases for V and 2 bases for J; bases not matched to a gene: 9. From germline, CDR1 is SGHNT and CDR2 YYREEE (reference sequence). The CDR3 has 16 residues.

The V call is TRBV28, the J call TRBJ2-5, with D tentatively TRBD2 (7 bases). From germline, CDR1 is MDHEN and CDR2 SYDVKM. There are 12 residues in the CDR3. Trimming stripped 10 bases from V and 4 bases from J, with 13 bases between. The CDR3 DNA reads TGTGCCACCCGGGGGGCGTTAGAGACCCAGTACTTC. Amino acid sequence: CATRGALETQYF.

CDR3 in amino acids: CASSVGEGSDYGYTF. CDR3 nucleotide sequence: TGTGCCAGCAGCGTAGGAGAGGGTTCGGACTATGGCTACACCTTC. This sequence joins TRBV9 and TRBJ1-2; unclear D gene. The V and J ends lost 0 bases and 3 bases respectively, with 12 bases between them. Germline V CDR1 and CDR2: SGDLS, YYNGEE. This CDR3 region has 15 residues.

V is TRBV27 and J is TRBJ2-1, with D possibly matching TRBD2 (5 bases). The CDR3 spans 15 residues. Trimming removed 5 bases from V and 3 bases from J, with 14 bases in between. Germline V CDR1 and CDR2: MNHEY, SMNVEV (reference sequence). The CDR3 loop is CASSPADLFYNEQFF. The CDR3 DNA sequence: TGTGCCAGCAGTCCCGCGGACTTGTTCTACAATGAGCAGTTCTTC.

This rearrangement joins TRBV5-6 to TRBJ2-1; 8 positions agree with TRBD1. Germline V gives CDR1 SGHDT, CDR2 YYEEEE. The CDR3 loop spans 15 amino acids. With 2 bases clipped from V and 7 bases from J, the junction kept 8 bases outside the gene matches. CDR3 in amino acids: CASSFPDRVLNEQFF. Here the CDR3 DNA reads TGTGCCAGCAGCTTTCCGGACAGGGTTCTTAATGAGCAGTTCTTC.

V and J are TRBV25-1 and TRBJ2-3, with D possibly being TRBD2 (7 bases). This CDR3 is built from 16 residues. CDR1 is MGHDK, CDR2 SYGVNS, per germline. The ends were cut back, 4 bases at V and 4 bases at J, with 18 bases in the middle. DNA for the CDR3: TGTGCCAGCAGTGCTATGGGCGGGGGACACGCAGATACGCAGTATTTT. It encodes CASSAMGGGHADTQYF.

The CDR3 nucleotides read TGTGCCAGCAGAGACGGGGTGAATGAGCAGTTCTTC. Its protein product is CASRDGVNEQFF. The gene calls are TRBV7-2 and TRBJ2-1; the D gene is possibly TRBD2 (5 bases). Germline CDR1 reads SGHTA; CDR2 reads FQGNSA. CDR3 length: 12 residues. Trimming removed 6 bases at V and 7 bases at J, with 10 bases between. The full variable domain, rest sourced from reference TRBV7-2 and TRBJ2-1, is GAGVSQSPSNKVTEKGKDVELRCDPISGHTALYWYRQSLGQGLEFLIYFQGNSAPDKSGLPSDRFSAERTGGSVSTLTIQRTQQEDSAVYLCASRDGVNEQFFGPGTRLTVL.

The chain recombines TRBV27 with TRBJ2-6; the D is unclear. CDR1 MNHEY and CDR2 SMNVEV come from the germline V gene (reference sequence). The V end lost 4 bases, the J end lost 9 bases, and 16 bases lay between the germline ends. CDR3 length: 15 residues. CDR3 sequence (DNA): TGTGCCAGCAGTTATTACCCGGGCTTTTACAACGTCCTGACTTTC. As protein: CASSYYPGFYNVLTF.

The V and J genes are TRBV7-2 and TRBJ2-5, with 12 bases identical to TRBD2. The CDR3 runs to 16 residues. Germline V gene sequence: CDR1 SGHTA, CDR2 FQGNSA. Unmatched junction bases numbered 8, after V lost 5 bases and J lost 4 bases. The CDR3 bases are TGTGCCAGCAGCCCTGGGCTAGCGGGAGGGGGAGAGACCCAGTACTTC. It encodes CASSPGLAGGGETQYF.

The chain employs TRBV28 and TRBJ1-5; D is unclear. CDR3 size: 15 residues. Germline CDR1 and CDR2: MDHEN and SYDVKM. Trimming took 7 bases from V and 4 from J, leaving 17 bases between them. CDR3 in DNA: TGTGCCAGCACCTCAGTACTGGGGAAAAATCAGCCCCAGCATTTT. This codes for CASTSVLGKNQPQHF.

J is TRBJ1-1 and V is TRBV5-4; TRBD1 is a possible D gene (5 bases). V was trimmed by 4 bases and J by 4 bases, leaving 17 bases between them. CDR3 length: 15 residues. Germline V gene sequence: CDR1 SGHNT, CDR2 YYREEE (reference sequence). CDR3 in amino acids: CASSPQRGRRTEAFF. For the CDR3, the DNA is TGTGCCAGCAGCCCCCAGAGGGGCAGGCGCACTGAAGCTTTCTTT.

The genes are TRBV5-8 and TRBJ1-4; D gene uncertain. The CDR3 sequence is 17 residues long. The V and J ends lost 0 bases and 3 bases respectively, with 15 bases between them. Germline values: CDR1 SGHTS, CDR2 YDEGEE. The CDR3 DNA reads TGTGCCAGCAGCTTGGGGGAAATGTCAAGCCCTAATGAAAAACTGTTTTTT. It is translated as CASSLGEMSSPNEKLFF.

The chain combines TRBV5-4 with TRBJ2-7; no reliable D call. CDR1 and CDR2 (germline): SGHNT, YYREEE (reference sequence). The CDR3 has 13 amino acids. Trimming removed 1 base at V and 3 bases at J, with 8 bases between. CDR3 sequence reads: CASSLISNYEQYF. CDR3 DNA sequence: TGTGCCAGCAGCTTGATAAGCAACTACGAGCAGTACTTC. Together with reference TRBV5-4 and TRBJ2-7, the CDR3 gives the full variable domain: ETGVTQSPTHLIKTRGQQVTLRCSSQSGHNTVSWYQQALGQGPQFIFQYYREEENGRGNFPPRFSGLQFPNYSSELNVNALELDDSALYLCASSLISNYEQYFGPGTRLTVT.

The rearrangement links TRBV7-2 to TRBJ1-5; D is ambiguous. Germline values: CDR1 SGHTA, CDR2 FQGNSA. The CDR3 length is 13 residues. Trimming took 5 bases from V and 9 from J, leaving 14 bases between them. The CDR3 DNA is TGTGCCAGCAGCCCCGGCGTGGGTACGCCCCAGCATTTT. Translating gives CASSPGVGTPQHF.

As DNA, the CDR3 is TGTGCCAGCAGTGAAGCGAGTAAATACAGGCCCTTAGCTGGAAACACCATATATTTT. Encoded protein: CASSEASKYRPLAGNTIYF. The chain combines TRBV6-1 with TRBJ1-3; D possibly corresponds to TRBD1 (5 bases). The germline CDR1 and CDR2 sequences are MNHNS and SASEGT. The CDR3 has 19 amino acids. Trimming took 0 bases from V and 2 from J, leaving 20 bases between them.

CDR3 DNA: TGCGCCAGCAGTTCAGGATTGAACTATGGCTACACCTTC. Amino acid sequence: CASSSGLNYGYTF. The V gene is TRBV10-1, the J gene TRBJ1-2; D unresolved. The CDR3 extends over 13 amino acids. V was shortened by 5 bases and J by 2 bases, with 9 bases between the two germline ends. The germline V gene has CDR1 WNHNN and CDR2 SYGVQD (reference sequence).

V is TRBV5-1 and J is TRBJ2-1; TRBD1 matches 11 bases. CDR3 length: 16 residues. Losses at the gene ends were 4 bases for V and 6 bases for J; bases not matched to a gene: 9. Germline CDR1 is SGHRS and CDR2 is YFSETQ. Here the CDR3 reads CASSPPGQGAGNEQFF. The CDR3 DNA reads TGCGCCAGCAGCCCGCCCGGACAGGGGGCAGGCAATGAGCAGTTCTTC. Complete variable domain (other parts from reference TRBV5-1 and TRBJ2-1): KAGVTQTPRYLIKTRGQQVTLSCSPISGHRSVSWYQQTPGQGLQFLFEYFSETQRNKGNFPGRFSGRQFSNSRSEMNVSTLELGDSALYLCASSPPGQGAGNEQFFGPGTRLTVL.

The chain employs TRBV7-6 and TRBJ2-2, with a tentative D call TRBD2 (5 bases). Deletions cut 1 base from V and 5 bases from J, with 23 bases between. Germline CDR1 SGHVS, CDR2 FNYEAQ. This CDR3 comprises 19 residues. The CDR3 spells CASSLVVWERRKMTGELFF. Here the CDR3 DNA reads TGTGCCAGCAGCTTAGTCGTATGGGAGCGCCGGAAGATGACCGGGGAGCTGTTTTTT.